What follows are 6 T cell receptor beta chains derived from one specimen sequenced in a study of blood T cell repertoires in COVID-19. TCRdb's copy holds only in-frame clones and misses some; the assay was immunoSEQ multiplex PCR. The sample shows approximately 120,000 clones, over 65% of them seen only once. The sequencing input was peripheral blood. These receptors were obtained from a woman in her sixties or seventies with acute or convalescent COVID-19.

The rearrangement uses TRBV19 and TRBJ1-4; TRBD1 matches 8 bases. There are 13 residues in the CDR3. The junction had 3 bases not matched to a gene; V was cut back by 5 bases and J by 7 bases. Germline loops: CDR1 LNHDA, CDR2 SQIVND (reference sequence). CDR3 amino acids: CASSPGGREKLFF. CDR3 in DNA: TGTGCCAGTAGTCCAGGGGGCCGTGAAAAACTGTTTTTT.

The J gene is TRBJ2-1, the V gene TRBV5-1, with TRBD2 matching over 12 bases. The CDR3 spans 15 residues. CDR1 SGHRS and CDR2 YFSETQ come from the germline V gene. V dropped 4 bases and J dropped 7; count of bases not matched to a gene: 6. The CDR3 spells CASSPLAGGENEQFF. The DNA of the CDR3 is TGCGCCAGCAGCCCCCTAGCGGGAGGGGAGAATGAGCAGTTCTTC.

This clone was seen a handful of times. The rearrangement links TRBV5-1 to TRBJ2-7; 9 bases are shared with TRBD1. The CDR3 extends over 15 amino acids. V lost 4 bases to trimming and J lost 0 bases; unmatched junction nucleotides: 5. The germline CDR1 and CDR2 sequences are SGHRS and YFSETQ. CDR3: CASSGGTGYSYEQYF. The CDR3, as DNA: TGCGCCAGCAGCGGGGGGACAGGGTACTCCTACGAGCAGTACTTC.

This chain uses TRBV14 with TRBJ1-4, with 7 bases identical to TRBD1. The trim removed 4 bases at V and 11 bases at J, leaving 10 bases unmatched. This CDR3 spans 14 amino acids. Germline CDR1 SGHDN, CDR2 FVKESK. The CDR3 loop is CASSPGGQARKLFF. CDR3 DNA: TGTGCCAGCAGCCCCGGTGGACAGGCGAGGAAACTGTTTTTT. The full variable domain, with the rest looked up from reference TRBV14 and TRBJ1-4, is EAGVTQFPSHSVIEKGQTVTLRCDPISGHDNLYWYRRVMGKEIKFLLHFVKESKQDESGMPNNRFLAERTGGTYSTLKVQPAELEDSGVYFCASSPGGQARKLFFGSGTQLSVL.

The chain uses TRBV7-6 and TRBJ2-7; 12 bases are shared with TRBD2. CDR1 SGHVS and CDR2 FNYEAQ come from the germline V gene. The V segment lost 1 base and the J segment 5 bases; nucleotides outside the gene matches: 0. The CDR3 is 14 residues long. CDR3 bases: TGTGCCAGCAGCTTAGGACTAGCGGGGGACGAGCAGTACTTC. It yields the protein CASSLGLAGDEQYF.

This chain uses TRBV7-2 with TRBJ1-6; 7 bases are shared with TRBD1. The V and J ends lost 5 bases and 9 bases, in that order; junction bases with no gene match: 22. Per the germline V gene, CDR1 is SGHTA and CDR2 is FQGNSA. The CDR3 consists of 19 residues. The CDR3 protein is CASSPQGGQRTFVGSPLHF. CDR3 DNA sequence: TGTGCCAGCAGCCCCCAAGGGGGACAGAGGACCTTTGTGGGTTCACCCCTCCACTTT.